The entry below describes one T cell receptor (beta chain). One end of the junction varies from germline; a read error may be responsible. This sample's time point: newly diagnosed GD, antithyroid drugs for less than 3 months. Generation of the TCR library employed RNA extracted from PBMCs. The sample belongs to a study of regulatory T cells in long-lasting Graves disease. The V gene's germline CDR1 is DFQATT and CDR2 SNEGSKA (reference sequence). This CDR3 contains 14 residues. Both iRepertoire HTBI primers and Arm-PCR of CDR3 regions were used to build the TCR beta libraries. TCRdb re-called the multiplex PCR reads through MiXCR, storing one row per CDR3 protein. The repertoire holds hundreds of thousands of distinct CDR3 sequences, 15% to 20% seen once, with 18% in the top ten. These same records also appear under a second study, on T cells in Graves' hyperthyroidism and ophthalmopathy. That report notes: Exclusions: uncontrolled infection, other autoimmune disease, pregnancy, lactation.

The sequencing here drew on peripheral blood mononuclear cells (PBMCs), taken at new diagnosis, from a patient treated with antithyroid drugs. The rearrangement links TRBV20-1 to TRBJ1-5; a possible D gene is TRBD1 (5 bases). The receptor was derived from a woman aged 30 to 39 with Graves disease. The CDR3 protein is CGAGGVYSNQPQHF. The CDR3 DNA is TGCGGTGCTGGGGGGGTGTATAGCAATCAGCCCCAGCATTTT.